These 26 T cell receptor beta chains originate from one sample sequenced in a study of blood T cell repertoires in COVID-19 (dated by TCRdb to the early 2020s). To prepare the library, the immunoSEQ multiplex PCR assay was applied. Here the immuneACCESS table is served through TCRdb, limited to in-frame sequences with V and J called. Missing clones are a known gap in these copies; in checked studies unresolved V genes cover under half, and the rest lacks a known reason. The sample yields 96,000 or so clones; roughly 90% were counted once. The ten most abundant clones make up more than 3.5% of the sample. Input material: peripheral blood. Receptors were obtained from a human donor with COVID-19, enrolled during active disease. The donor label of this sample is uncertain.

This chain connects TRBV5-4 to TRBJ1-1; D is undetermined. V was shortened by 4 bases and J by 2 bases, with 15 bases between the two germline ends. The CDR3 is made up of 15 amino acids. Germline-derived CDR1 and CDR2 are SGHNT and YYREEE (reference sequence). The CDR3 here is CASSLPGVLNTEAFF. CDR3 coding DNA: TGTGCCAGCAGCCTCCCCGGGGTATTAAACACTGAAGCTTTCTTT. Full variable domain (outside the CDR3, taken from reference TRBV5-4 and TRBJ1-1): ETGVTQSPTHLIKTRGQQVTLRCSSQSGHNTVSWYQQALGQGPQFIFQYYREEENGRGNFPPRFSGLQFPNYSSELNVNALELDDSALYLCASSLPGVLNTEAFFGQGTRLTVV.

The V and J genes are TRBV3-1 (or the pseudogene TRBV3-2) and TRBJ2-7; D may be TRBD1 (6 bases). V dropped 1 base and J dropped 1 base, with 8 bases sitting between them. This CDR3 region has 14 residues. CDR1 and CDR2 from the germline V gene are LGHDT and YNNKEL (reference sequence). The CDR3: CASSQAGTSYEQYF. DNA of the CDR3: TGTGCCAGCAGCCAAGCCGGGACATCCTACGAGCAGTACTTC.

CDR3 region: CASSIMSRTGETQYF. The CDR3 region has the DNA TGTGCCAGCAGCATTATGTCTAGAACCGGGGAGACCCAGTACTTC. The V gene is TRBV9, the J gene TRBJ2-5, with no clear D. This CDR3 is 15 amino acids long. The germline gives CDR1 SGDLS, CDR2 YYNGEE. V shed 4 bases and J shed 5 bases, with 18 bases lying between them.

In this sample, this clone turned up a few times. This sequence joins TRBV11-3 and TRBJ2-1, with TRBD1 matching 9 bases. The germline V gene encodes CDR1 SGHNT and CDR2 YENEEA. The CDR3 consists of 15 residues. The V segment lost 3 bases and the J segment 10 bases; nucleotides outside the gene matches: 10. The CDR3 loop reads CASSLYRGLRNEQFF. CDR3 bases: TGTGCCAGCAGCTTGTACAGGGGGCTACGCAACGAGCAGTTCTTC. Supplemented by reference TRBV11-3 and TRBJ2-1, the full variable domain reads EAGVVQSPRYKIIEKKQPVAFWCNPISGHNTLYWYLQNLGQGPELLIRYENEEAVDDSQLPKDRFSAERLKGVDSTLKIQPAELGDSAVYLCASSLYRGLRNEQFFGPGTRLTVL.

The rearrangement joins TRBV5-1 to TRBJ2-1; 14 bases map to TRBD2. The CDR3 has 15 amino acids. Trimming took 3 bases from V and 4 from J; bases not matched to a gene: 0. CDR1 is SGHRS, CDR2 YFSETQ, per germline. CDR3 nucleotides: TGCGCCAGCAGCTGGACTAGCGGGAGGTACAATGAGCAGTTCTTC. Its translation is CASSWTSGRYNEQFF.

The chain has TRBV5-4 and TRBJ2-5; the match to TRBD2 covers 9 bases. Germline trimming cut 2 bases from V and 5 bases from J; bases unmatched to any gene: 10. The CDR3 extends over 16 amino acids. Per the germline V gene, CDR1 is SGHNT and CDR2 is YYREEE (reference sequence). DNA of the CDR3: TGTGCCAGCAGCTTCGGTAATAGCGGGGGTGGGGAGACCCAGTACTTC. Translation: CASSFGNSGGGETQYF.

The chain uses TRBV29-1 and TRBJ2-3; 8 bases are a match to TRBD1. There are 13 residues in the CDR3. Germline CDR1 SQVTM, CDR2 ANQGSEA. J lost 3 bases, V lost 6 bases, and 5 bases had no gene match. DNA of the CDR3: TGCAGCGTGAGACAGGGGCAAACAGATACGCAGTATTTT. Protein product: CSVRQGQTDTQYF.

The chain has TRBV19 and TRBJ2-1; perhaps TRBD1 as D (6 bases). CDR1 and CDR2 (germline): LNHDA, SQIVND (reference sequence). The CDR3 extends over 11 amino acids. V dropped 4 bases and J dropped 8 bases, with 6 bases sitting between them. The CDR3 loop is CASSRTDEQFF. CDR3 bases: TGTGCCAGTAGTAGGACAGATGAGCAGTTCTTC.

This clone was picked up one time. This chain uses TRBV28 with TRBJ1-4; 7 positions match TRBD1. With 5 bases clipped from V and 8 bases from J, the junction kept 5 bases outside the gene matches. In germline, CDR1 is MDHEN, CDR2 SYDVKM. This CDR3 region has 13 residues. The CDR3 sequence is CASSTGVGEKLFF. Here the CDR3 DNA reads TGTGCCAGCAGTACAGGGGTAGGGGAAAAACTGTTTTTT.

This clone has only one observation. CDR3 loop: CASTGQGNSPLHF. Here the CDR3 DNA reads TGTGCCAGCACGGGACAGGGTAATTCACCCCTCCACTTT. The V and J genes are TRBV25-1 and TRBJ1-6; TRBD1 matches 9 bases. With 7 bases clipped from V and 6 bases from J, the junction kept 1 base outside the gene matches. CDR3 length: 13 residues. CDR1 MGHDK and CDR2 SYGVNS come from the germline V gene.

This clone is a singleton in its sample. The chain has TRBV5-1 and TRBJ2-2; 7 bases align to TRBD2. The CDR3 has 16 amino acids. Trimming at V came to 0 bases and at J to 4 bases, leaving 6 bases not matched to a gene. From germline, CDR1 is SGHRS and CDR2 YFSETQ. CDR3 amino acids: CASSLAGGYGTGELFF. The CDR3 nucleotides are TGCGCCAGCAGCTTGGCCGGGGGGTATGGCACCGGGGAGCTGTTTTTT.

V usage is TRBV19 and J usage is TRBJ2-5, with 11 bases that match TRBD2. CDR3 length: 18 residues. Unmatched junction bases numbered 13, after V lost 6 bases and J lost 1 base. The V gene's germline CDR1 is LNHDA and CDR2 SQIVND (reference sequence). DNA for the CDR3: TGTGCCAGTAGCCCGAGCGCACTAGCGGGAGACACCCAAGAGACCCAGTACTTC. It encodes CASSPSALAGDTQETQYF.

In nucleotides, the CDR3 is TGTGCCAGCAGTCGCGGGACGACCTACGAGCAGTACTTC. This encodes CASSRGTTYEQYF. The chain employs TRBV28 and TRBJ2-7; TRBD2 is a possible D gene (6 bases). From germline, CDR1 is MDHEN and CDR2 SYDVKM. This CDR3 comprises 13 residues. Deletions cut 5 bases from V and 2 bases from J, with 10 bases between.

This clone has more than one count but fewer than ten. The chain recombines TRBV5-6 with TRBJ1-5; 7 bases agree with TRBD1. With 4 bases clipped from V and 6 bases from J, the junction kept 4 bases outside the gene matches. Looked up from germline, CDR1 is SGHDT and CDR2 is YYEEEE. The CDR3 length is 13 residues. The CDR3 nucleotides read TGTGCCAGCAGCCGAGACAGGGCTCAGCCCCAGCATTTT. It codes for CASSRDRAQPQHF. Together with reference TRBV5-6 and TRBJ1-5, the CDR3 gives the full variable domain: DAGVTQSPTHLIKTRGQQVTLRCSPKSGHDTVSWYQQALGQGPQFIFQYYEEEERQRGNFPDRFSGHQFPNYSSELNVNALLLGDSALYLCASSRDRAQPQHFGDGTRLSIL.

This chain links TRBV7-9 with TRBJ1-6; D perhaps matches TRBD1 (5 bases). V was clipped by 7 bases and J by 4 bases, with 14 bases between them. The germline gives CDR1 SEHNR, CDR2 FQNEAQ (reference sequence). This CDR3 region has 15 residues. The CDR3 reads CASTPTGAYNSPLHF. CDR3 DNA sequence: TGTGCCAGCACTCCAACAGGAGCATATAATTCACCCCTCCACTTT.

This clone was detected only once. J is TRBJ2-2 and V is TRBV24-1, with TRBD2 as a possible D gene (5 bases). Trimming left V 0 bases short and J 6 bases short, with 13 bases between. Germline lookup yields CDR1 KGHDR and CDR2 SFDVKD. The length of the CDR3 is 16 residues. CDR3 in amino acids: CATSDLRAVPAGELFF. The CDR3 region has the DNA TGTGCCACCAGTGATTTGCGAGCGGTCCCCGCCGGGGAGCTGTTTTTT.

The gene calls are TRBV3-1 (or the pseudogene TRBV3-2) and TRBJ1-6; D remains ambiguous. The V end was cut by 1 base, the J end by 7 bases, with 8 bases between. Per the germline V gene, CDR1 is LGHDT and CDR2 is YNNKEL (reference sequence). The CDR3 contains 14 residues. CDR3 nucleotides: TGTGCCAGCAGCCAAGCGGCGGCAAATTCACCCCTCCACTTT. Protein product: CASSQAAANSPLHF.

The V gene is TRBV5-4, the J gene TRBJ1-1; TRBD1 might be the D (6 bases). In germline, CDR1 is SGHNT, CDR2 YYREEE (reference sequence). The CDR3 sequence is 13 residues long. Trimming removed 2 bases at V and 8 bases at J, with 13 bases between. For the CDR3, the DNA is TGTGCCAGCAGCTTAGGGGGAACAGGAGAAGCTTTCTTT. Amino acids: CASSLGGTGEAFF.

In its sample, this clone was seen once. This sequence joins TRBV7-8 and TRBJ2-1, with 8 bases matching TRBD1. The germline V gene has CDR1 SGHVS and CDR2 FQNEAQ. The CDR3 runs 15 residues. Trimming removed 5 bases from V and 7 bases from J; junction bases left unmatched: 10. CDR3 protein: CASSPGGEGRNEQFF. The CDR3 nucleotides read TGTGCCAGCAGCCCAGGGGGCGAAGGTAGGAATGAGCAGTTCTTC.

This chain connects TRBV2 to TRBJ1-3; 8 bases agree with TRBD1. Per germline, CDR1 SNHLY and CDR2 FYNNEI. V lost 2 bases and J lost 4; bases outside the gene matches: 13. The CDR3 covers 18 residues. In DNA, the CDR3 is TGTGCCAGCAGTGAAACGAATGGGGGACAGGCGGGGGGAAACACCATATATTTT. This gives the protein CASSETNGGQAGGNTIYF.

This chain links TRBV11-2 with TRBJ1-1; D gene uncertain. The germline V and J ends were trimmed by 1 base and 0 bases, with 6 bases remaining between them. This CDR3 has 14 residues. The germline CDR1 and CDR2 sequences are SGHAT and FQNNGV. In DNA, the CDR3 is TGTGCCAGCAGCTTAGGTGCGATGAACACTGAAGCTTTCTTT. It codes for CASSLGAMNTEAFF.

The chain's CDR3 is CASSLDGTGITEAFF. In nucleotides, the CDR3 is TGCGCCAGCAGCTTGGACGGGACAGGGATTACTGAAGCTTTCTTT. The V call is TRBV5-1, the J call TRBJ1-1; 9 bases line up with TRBD1. The CDR3 contains 15 residues. Looked up from germline, CDR1 is SGHRS and CDR2 is YFSETQ. V was clipped by 0 bases and J by 5 bases; unmatched bases: 5. Full variable domain (rest looked up from reference TRBV5-1 and TRBJ1-1): KAGVTQTPRYLIKTRGQQVTLSCSPISGHRSVSWYQQTPGQGLQFLFEYFSETQRNKGNFPGRFSGRQFSNSRSEMNVSTLELGDSALYLCASSLDGTGITEAFFGQGTRLTVV.

The CDR3 DNA reads TGTGCCAGCTCACCTCTACCCGGGGGGCTCACTGAAGCTTTCTTT. Translating it yields CASSPLPGGLTEAFF. The V call is TRBV18, the J call TRBJ1-1, with D tentatively TRBD1 (6 bases). Per germline, CDR1 KGHSH and CDR2 LQKENI. The CDR3 loop spans 15 amino acids. V lost 3 bases and J 4 bases, leaving 15 bases between the germline ends.

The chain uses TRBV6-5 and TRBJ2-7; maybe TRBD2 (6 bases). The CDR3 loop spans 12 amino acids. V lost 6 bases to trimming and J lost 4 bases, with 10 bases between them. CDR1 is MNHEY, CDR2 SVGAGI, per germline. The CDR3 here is CASSTGTYEQYF. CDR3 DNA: TGTGCCAGCAGCACTGGGACTTACGAGCAGTACTTC.

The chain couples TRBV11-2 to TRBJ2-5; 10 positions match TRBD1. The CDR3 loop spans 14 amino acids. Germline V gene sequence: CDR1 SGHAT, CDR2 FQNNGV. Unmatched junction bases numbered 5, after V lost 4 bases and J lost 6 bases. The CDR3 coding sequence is TGTGCCAGCAGCTCGACAGGGGGCGCACAGACCCAGTACTTC. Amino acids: CASSSTGGAQTQYF. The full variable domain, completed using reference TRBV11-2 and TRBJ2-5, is EAGVAQSPRYKIIEKRQSVAFWCNPISGHATLYWYQQILGQGPKLLIQFQNNGVVDDSQLPKDRFSAERLKGVDSTLKIQPAKLEDSAVYLCASSSTGGAQTQYFGPGTRLLVL.

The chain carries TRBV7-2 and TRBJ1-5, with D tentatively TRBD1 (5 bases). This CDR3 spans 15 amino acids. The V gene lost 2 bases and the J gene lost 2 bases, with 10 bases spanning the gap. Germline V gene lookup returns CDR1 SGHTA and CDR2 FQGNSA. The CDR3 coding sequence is TGTGCCAGCAGCTTACAGGGCACAGGCAATCAGCCCCAGCATTTT. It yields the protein CASSLQGTGNQPQHF.